This T cell receptor (beta chain) was sequenced for a study of prognosis after radiotherapy for stage I lung cancer. Study-wide background: Several patients developed post-radiotherapy distant metastases at median approximately 7 months; more than 13 had no significant progression.

TCR beta CDR3 was amplified from genomic DNA by two-round multiplex PCR. The authors ran first-round PCR with primers specific to each TRBV and TRBJ gene. TCRdb fed the multiplex PCR reads into MiXCR, producing one record per CDR3 protein. The repertoire holds about 36,000 distinct CDR3 sequences, with approximately 35% as singletons. Germline V gives CDR1 LGHDT, CDR2 YNNKEL (reference sequence). The CDR3 extends over 16 amino acids. Deletions cut 3 bases from V and 0 bases from J, with 13 bases between. Study-wide findings and caveats: Post-treatment Shannon entropy following stereotactic body radiation therapy was lower among patients who developed distant metastases. Before stereotactic body radiation therapy the median unique TCR clone count was around 10,000, and afterwards it fell to some 6,900.

The table lists this clonotype with many counts. What it recognizes is unknown. Here the sequenced sample was PBMCs, taken before or after stereotactic body radiation therapy (not recorded which). This chain connects TRBV3-1 to TRBJ2-3; no reliable D call. This receptor was obtained from a donor at least 50 years old with non-small cell lung cancer. Here the CDR3 DNA reads TGTGCCAGCAGCCAGGAAGGTGTCCGTAGCACAGATACGCAGTATTTT. Translating it yields CASSQEGVRSTDTQYF.